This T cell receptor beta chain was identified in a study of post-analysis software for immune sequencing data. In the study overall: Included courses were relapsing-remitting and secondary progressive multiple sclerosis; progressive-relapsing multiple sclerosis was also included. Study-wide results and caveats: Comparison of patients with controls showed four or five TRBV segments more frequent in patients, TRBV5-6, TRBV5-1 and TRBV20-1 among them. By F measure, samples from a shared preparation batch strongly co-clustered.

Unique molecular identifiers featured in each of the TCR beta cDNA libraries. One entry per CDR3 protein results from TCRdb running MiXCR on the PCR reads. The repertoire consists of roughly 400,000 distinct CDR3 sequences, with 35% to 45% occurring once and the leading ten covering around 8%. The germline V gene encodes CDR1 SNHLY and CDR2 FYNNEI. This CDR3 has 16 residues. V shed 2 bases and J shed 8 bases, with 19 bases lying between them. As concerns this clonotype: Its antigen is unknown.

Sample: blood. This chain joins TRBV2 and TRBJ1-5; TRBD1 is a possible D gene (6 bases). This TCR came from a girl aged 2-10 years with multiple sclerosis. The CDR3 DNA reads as TGTGCCAGCAGTGAACTTGGTAGGGGGGGCTCAGAGCCCCAGCATTTT. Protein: CASSELGRGGSEPQHF.